This T cell receptor beta chain was captured in a study of T cells in Graves' hyperthyroidism and ophthalmopathy. RNA transcripts yielded amplified TCR beta CDR3 regions. HTBI primers were the set used in a first-round RT-PCR of the TCR CDR3. TCRdb ran MiXCR on the multiplex PCR reads and lists one entry per CDR3 protein. Found here are hundreds of thousands of distinct CDR3 sequences, 38% of them singletons; the top ten hold approximately 8.7%. Per germline, CDR1 LGHNA and CDR2 YSLEER. V lost 2 bases to trimming and J lost 8 bases, with 13 bases between them. The CDR3 has 13 amino acids. V gene TRBV4-3 combines with J gene TRBJ2-7; D uncertain. The clonotype comes from a man younger than 35 with Graves' hyperthyroidism. The sample comprised blood. CDR3 sequence (DNA): TGCGCCAGCAGCCAAATAACGGCATCAAAGCAGTACTTC. This encodes CASSQITASKQYF.